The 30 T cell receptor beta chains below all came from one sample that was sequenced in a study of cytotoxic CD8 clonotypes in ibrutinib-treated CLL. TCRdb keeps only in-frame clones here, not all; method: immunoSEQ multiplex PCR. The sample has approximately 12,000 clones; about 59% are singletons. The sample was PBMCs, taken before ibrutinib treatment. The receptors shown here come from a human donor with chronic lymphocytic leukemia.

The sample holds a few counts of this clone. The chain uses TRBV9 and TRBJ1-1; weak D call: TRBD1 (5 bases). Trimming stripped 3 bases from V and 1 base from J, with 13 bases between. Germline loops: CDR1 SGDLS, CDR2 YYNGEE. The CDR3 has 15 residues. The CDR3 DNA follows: TGTGCCAGCAGCGGGGCAAGGGGCCCGAACACTGAAGCTTTCTTT. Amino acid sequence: CASSGARGPNTEAFF.

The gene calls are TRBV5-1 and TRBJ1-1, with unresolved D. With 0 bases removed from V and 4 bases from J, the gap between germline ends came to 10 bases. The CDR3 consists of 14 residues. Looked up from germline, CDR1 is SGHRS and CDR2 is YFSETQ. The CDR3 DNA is TGCGCCAGCAGCTTGGAACGGCAACGCACTGAAGCTTTCTTT. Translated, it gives CASSLERQRTEAFF. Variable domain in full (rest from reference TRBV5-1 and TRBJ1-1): KAGVTQTPRYLIKTRGQQVTLSCSPISGHRSVSWYQQTPGQGLQFLFEYFSETQRNKGNFPGRFSGRQFSNSRSEMNVSTLELGDSALYLCASSLERQRTEAFFGQGTRLTVV.

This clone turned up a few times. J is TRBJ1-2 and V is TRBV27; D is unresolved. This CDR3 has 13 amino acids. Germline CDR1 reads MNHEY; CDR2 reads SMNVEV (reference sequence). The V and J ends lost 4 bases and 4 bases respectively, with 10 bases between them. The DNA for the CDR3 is TGTGCCAGCAGTTCGGCAGCCTCCTATGGCTACACCTTC. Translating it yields CASSSAASYGYTF.

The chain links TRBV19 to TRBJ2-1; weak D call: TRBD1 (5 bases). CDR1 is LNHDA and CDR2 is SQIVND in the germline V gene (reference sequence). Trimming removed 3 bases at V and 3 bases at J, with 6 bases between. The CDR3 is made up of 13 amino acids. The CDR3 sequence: CASSMTDYNEQFF. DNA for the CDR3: TGTGCCAGTAGTATGACAGACTACAATGAGCAGTTCTTC.

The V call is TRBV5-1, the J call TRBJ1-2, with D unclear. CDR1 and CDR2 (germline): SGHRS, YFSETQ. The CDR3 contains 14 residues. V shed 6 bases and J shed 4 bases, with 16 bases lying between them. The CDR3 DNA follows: TGCGCCAGCACCCCAGACCTTGGGAGCTATGGCTACACCTTC. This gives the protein CASTPDLGSYGYTF. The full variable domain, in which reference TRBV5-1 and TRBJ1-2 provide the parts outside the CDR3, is KAGVTQTPRYLIKTRGQQVTLSCSPISGHRSVSWYQQTPGQGLQFLFEYFSETQRNKGNFPGRFSGRQFSNSRSEMNVSTLELGDSALYLCASTPDLGSYGYTFGSGTRLTVV.

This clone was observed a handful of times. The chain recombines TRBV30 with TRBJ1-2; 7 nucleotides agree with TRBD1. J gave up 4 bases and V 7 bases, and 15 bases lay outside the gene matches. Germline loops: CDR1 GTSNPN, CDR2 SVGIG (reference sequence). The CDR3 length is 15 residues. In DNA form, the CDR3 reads TGTGCCTCCACACTGACGGCGACAGGGACCTATGGCTACACCTTC. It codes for CASTLTATGTYGYTF.

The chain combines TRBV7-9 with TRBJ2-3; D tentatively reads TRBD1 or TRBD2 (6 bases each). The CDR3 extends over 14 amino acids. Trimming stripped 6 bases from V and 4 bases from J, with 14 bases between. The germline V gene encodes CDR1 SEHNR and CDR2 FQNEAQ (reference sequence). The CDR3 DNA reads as TGTGCCAGCAGGTTACAGGAGGGGGCAGATACGCAGTATTTT. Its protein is CASRLQEGADTQYF. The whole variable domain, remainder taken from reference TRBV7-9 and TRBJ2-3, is DTGVSQNPRHKITKRGQNVTFRCDPISEHNRLYWYRQTLGQGPEFLTYFQNEAQLEKSRLLSDRFSAERPKGSFSTLEIQRTEQGDSAMYLCASRLQEGADTQYFGPGTRLTVL.

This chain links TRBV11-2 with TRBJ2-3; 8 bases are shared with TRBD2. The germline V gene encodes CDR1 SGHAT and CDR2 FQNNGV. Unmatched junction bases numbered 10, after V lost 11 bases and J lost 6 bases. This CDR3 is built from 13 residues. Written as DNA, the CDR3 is TGTGCCTCCGGGCGGGGGGCCCGGGATACGCAGTATTTT. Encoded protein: CASGRGARDTQYF.

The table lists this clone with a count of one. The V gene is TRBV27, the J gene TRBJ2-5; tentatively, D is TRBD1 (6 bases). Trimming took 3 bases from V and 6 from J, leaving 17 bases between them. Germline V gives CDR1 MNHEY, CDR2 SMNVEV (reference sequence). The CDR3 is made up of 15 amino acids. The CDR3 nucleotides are TGTGCCAGCAGTTTTGGCCAGGGGAGTTTGCAGACCCAGTACTTC. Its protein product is CASSFGQGSLQTQYF.

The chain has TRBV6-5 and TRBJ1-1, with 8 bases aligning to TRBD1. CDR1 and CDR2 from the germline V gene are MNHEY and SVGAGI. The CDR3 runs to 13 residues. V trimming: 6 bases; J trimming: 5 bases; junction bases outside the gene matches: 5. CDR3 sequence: CASRPGTGTEAFF. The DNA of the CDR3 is TGTGCCAGCAGACCCGGGACAGGAACTGAAGCTTTCTTT.

Written as DNA, the CDR3 is TGCGCCAGCAGGGATGGAGGCTCTGGAAACACCATATATTTT. It yields the protein CASRDGGSGNTIYF. The rearrangement uses TRBV5-1 and TRBJ1-3, with D unclear. The CDR3 consists of 14 residues. V lost 5 bases and J 0 bases, leaving 9 bases between the germline ends. The germline V gene has CDR1 SGHRS and CDR2 YFSETQ.

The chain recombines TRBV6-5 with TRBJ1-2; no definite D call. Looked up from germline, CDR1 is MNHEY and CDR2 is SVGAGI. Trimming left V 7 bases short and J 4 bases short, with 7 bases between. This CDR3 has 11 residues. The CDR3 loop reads CASIRTYGYTF. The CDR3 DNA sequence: TGTGCCAGCATACGGACCTATGGCTACACCTTC.

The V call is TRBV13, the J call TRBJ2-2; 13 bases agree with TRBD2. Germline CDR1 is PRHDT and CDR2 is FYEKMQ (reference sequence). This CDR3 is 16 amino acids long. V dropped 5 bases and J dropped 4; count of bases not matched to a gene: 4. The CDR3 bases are TGTGCCAGCAGCCTGACTAGCGGGGGGTTCACCGGGGAGCTGTTTTTT. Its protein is CASSLTSGGFTGELFF.

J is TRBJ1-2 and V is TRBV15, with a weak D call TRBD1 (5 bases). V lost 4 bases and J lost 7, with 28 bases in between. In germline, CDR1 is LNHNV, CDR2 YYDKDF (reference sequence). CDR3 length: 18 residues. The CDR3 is CATSNPIAANPSRGGYTF. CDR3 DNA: TGTGCCACCAGCAACCCCATTGCGGCAAACCCGTCGAGGGGTGGCTACACCTTC.

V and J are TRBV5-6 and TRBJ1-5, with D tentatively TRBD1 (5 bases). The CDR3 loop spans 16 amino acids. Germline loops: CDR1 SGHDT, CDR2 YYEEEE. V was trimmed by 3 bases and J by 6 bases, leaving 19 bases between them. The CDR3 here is CASSCESGVRSQPQHF. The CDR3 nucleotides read TGTGCCAGCAGCTGTGAGTCGGGGGTTCGGAGTCAGCCCCAGCATTTT.

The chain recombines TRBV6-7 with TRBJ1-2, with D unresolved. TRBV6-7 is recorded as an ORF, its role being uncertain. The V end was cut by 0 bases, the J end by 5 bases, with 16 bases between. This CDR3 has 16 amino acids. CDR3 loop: CASSYSTGIGSYGYTF. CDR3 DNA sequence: TGTGCCAGCAGTTACTCCACCGGGATAGGCAGTTATGGCTACACCTTC.

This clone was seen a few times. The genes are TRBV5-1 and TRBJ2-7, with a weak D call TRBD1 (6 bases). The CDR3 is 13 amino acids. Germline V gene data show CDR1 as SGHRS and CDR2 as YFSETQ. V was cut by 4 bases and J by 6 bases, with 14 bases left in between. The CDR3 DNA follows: TGCGCCAGCAGCCAGACAGGTCCCGGCGAGCAGTACTTC. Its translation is CASSQTGPGEQYF.

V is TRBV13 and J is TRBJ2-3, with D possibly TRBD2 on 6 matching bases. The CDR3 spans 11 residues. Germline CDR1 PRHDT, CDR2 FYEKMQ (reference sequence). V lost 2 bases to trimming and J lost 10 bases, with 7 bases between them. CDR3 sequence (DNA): TGTGCCAGCAGCTTACGGAGGGCGCAGTATTTT. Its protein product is CASSLRRAQYF.

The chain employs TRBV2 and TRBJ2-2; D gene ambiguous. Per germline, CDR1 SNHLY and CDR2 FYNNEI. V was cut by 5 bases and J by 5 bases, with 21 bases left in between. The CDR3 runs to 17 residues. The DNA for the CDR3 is TGTGCCAGCAGTCGAACGCTTGGTATCCTCGGGACCGGGGAGCTGTTTTTT. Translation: CASSRTLGILGTGELFF.

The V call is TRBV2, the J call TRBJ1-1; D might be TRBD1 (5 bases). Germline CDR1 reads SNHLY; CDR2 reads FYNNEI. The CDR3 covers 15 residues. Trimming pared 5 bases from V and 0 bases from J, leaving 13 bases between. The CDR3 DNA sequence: TGTGCCAGCAGTAAAAGCAGCAGGGTGAACACTGAAGCTTTCTTT. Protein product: CASSKSSRVNTEAFF.

The CDR3 coding sequence is TGTGCCAGCAGTTTTTTAGCGGGGACAGATACGCAGTATTTT. Translated, it gives CASSFLAGTDTQYF. This chain uses TRBV28 with TRBJ2-3, with 8 bases matching TRBD2. Trimming removed 3 bases from V and 3 bases from J; junction bases left unmatched: 2. CDR1 is MDHEN, CDR2 SYDVKM, per germline. The length of the CDR3 is 14 residues.

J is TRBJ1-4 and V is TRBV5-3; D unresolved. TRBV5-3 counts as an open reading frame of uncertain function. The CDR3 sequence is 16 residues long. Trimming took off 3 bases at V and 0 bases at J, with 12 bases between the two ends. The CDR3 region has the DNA TGTGCCAGAAGCTGTGGCGGATGTTCAACTAATGAAAAACTGTTTTTT. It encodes CARSCGGCSTNEKLFF.

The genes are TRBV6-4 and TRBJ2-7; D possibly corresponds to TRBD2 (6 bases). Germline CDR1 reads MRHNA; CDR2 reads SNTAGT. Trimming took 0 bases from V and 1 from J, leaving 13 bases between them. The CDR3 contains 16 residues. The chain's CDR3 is CASSDSRRASSYEQYF. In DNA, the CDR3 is TGTGCCAGCAGTGACTCAAGGAGGGCGTCTTCCTACGAGCAGTACTTC.

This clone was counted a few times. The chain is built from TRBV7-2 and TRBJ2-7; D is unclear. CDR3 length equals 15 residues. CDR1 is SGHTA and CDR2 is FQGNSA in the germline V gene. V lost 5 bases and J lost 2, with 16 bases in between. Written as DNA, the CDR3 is TGTGCCAGCAGCAGGCTCGAGAACCGCGCCTACGAGCAGTACTTC. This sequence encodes CASSRLENRAYEQYF.

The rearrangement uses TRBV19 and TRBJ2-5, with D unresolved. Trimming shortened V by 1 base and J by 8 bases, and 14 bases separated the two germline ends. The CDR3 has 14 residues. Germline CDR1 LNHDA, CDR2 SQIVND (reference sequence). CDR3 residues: CASSIAVGDRTQYF. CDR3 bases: TGTGCCAGTAGTATAGCCGTTGGTGATAGAACCCAGTACTTC.

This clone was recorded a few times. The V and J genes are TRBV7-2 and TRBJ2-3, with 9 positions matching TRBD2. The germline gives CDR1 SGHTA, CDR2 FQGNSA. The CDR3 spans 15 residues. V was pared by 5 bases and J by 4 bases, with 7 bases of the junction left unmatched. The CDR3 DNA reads TGTGCCAGCAGCGACGCTAGCGGGGCTTCAGATACGCAGTATTTT. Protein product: CASSDASGASDTQYF.

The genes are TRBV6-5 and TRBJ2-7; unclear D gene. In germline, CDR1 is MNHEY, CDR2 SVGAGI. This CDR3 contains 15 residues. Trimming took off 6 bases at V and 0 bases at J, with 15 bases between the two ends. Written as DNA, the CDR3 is TGTGCCAGCAGGTTAATAATGCAGAGCTCCTACGAGCAGTACTTC. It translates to CASRLIMQSSYEQYF.

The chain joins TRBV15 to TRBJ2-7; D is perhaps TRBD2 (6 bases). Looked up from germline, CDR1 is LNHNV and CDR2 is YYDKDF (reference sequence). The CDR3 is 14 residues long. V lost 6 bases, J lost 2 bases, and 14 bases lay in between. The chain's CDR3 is CATSLGTPPYEQYF. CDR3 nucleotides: TGTGCCACCAGTCTCGGGACTCCCCCCTACGAGCAGTACTTC.

CDR3 sequence reads: CASRIQGTEAFF. As DNA, the CDR3 is TGTGCCAGTAGGATTCAGGGGACTGAAGCTTTCTTT. The gene calls are TRBV19 and TRBJ1-1, with D perhaps TRBD1 (6 bases). Trimming took off 6 bases at V and 5 bases at J, with 10 bases between the two ends. This CDR3 contains 12 residues. Germline CDR1 LNHDA, CDR2 SQIVND (reference sequence).

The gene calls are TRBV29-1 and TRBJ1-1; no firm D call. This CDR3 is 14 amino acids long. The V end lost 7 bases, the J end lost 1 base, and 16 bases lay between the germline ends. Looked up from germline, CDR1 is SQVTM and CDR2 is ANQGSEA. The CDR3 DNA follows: TGCAGCGGCCTCCCCTCTATGGCGAACACTGAAGCTTTCTTT. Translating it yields CSGLPSMANTEAFF. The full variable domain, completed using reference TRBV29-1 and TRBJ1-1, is SAVISQKPSRDICQRGTSLTIQCQVDSQVTMMFWYRQQPGQSLTLIATANQGSEATYESGFVIDKFPISRPNLTFSTLTVSNMSPEDSSIYLCSGLPSMANTEAFFGQGTRLTVV.